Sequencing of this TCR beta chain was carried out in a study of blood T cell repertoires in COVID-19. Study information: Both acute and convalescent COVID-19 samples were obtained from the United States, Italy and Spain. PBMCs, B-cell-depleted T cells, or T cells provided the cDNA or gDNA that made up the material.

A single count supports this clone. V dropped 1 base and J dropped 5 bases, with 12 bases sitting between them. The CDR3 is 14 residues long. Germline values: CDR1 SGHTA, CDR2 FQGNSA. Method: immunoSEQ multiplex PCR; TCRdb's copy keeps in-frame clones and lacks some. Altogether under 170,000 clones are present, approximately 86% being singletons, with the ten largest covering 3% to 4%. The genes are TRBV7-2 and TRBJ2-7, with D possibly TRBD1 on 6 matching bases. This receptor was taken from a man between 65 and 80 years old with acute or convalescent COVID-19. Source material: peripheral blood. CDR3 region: CASSLGQGRNEQYF. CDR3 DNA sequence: TGTGCCAGCAGCTTAGGCCAGGGGCGTAACGAGCAGTACTTC.